What follows are 17 T cell receptor beta chains derived from one specimen sequenced in a study of blood T cell repertoires in COVID-19. Measured with immunoSEQ multiplex PCR; TCRdb has only the in-frame clones, and not every one. The sample lists 380,000 or so clones; approximately 88% were seen once. Sequences were obtained from PBMCs or T cells enriched from blood (not recorded which). Source of these receptors: a woman aged 40 to 50 with acute COVID-19.

The chain joins TRBV5-6 to TRBJ2-2, with a weak D call TRBD1 (6 bases). The CDR3 is 16 residues long. V was shortened by 1 base and J by 2 bases, with 12 bases between the two germline ends. Germline V gene lookup returns CDR1 SGHDT and CDR2 YYEEEE. The CDR3 DNA is TGTGCCAGCAGCTTGCTGGGACATCCAAACACCGGGGAGCTGTTTTTT. It codes for CASSLLGHPNTGELFF.

This chain joins TRBV12-3 or TRBV12-4 and TRBJ1-2; D unclear. Deletions cut 5 bases from V and 8 bases from J, with 12 bases between. This CDR3 is 12 amino acids long. CDR3 DNA sequence: TGTGCCAGCAGTGCCCGGTTGATCGGCTACACCTTC. Translated, it gives CASSARLIGYTF.

As concerns this clone: Different DNA sequences within this sample yield the same CDR3. This chain connects TRBV12-3 or TRBV12-4 to TRBJ1-1; 7 nucleotides agree with TRBD1. Trimming cost V 6 bases and J 0 bases; bases outside gene matches: 1. The CDR3 length is 13 residues. This CDR3 reads CASRGQLNTEAFF. The CDR3 coding sequence is TGTGCCAGCAGGGGACAGTTGAACACTGAAGCTTTCTTT.

The chain joins TRBV19 to TRBJ1-4; D is perhaps TRBD1 (6 bases). This CDR3 spans 14 amino acids. CDR1 and CDR2 from the germline V gene are LNHDA and SQIVND (reference sequence). The germline V and J ends were trimmed by 4 bases and 6 bases, with 12 bases remaining between them. For the CDR3, the DNA is TGTGCCAGTAGTACAGGAGGGGGGGATGAAAAACTGTTTTTT. Translated, it gives CASSTGGGDEKLFF.

The V gene is TRBV2, the J gene TRBJ1-2, with 7 bases aligning to TRBD1. The CDR3 runs to 19 residues. V lost 8 bases to trimming and J lost 0 bases; unmatched junction nucleotides: 21. CDR1 SNHLY and CDR2 FYNNEI come from the germline V gene. CDR3 residues: CASGPLQGLQLIANYGYTF. The DNA for the CDR3 is TGTGCCAGCGGCCCTCTACAGGGGCTCCAGCTTATAGCTAACTATGGCTACACCTTC.

V is TRBV9 and J is TRBJ2-1, with D maybe TRBD2 (5 bases). The CDR3 is 16 amino acids. V was clipped by 2 bases and J by 0 bases, with 12 bases between them. From germline, CDR1 is SGDLS and CDR2 YYNGEE. The CDR3: CASSVFEGSSYNEQFF. The CDR3 coding sequence is TGTGCCAGCAGCGTCTTCGAGGGTTCCTCCTACAATGAGCAGTTCTTC. The full variable domain, completed using reference TRBV9 and TRBJ2-1, is DSGVTQTPKHLITATGQRVTLRCSPRSGDLSVYWYQQSLDQGLQFLIQYYNGEERAKGNILERFSAQQFPDLHSELNLSSLELGDSALYFCASSVFEGSSYNEQFFGPGTRLTVL.

This clone has just one count. The rearrangement uses TRBV9 and TRBJ2-5, with 10 bases lining up with TRBD2. The CDR3 consists of 19 residues. The junction had 14 bases not matched to a gene; V was cut back by 0 bases and J by 3 bases. Germline V gene data show CDR1 as SGDLS and CDR2 as YYNGEE. The CDR3 sequence is CASSVGPLLLAGAKETQYF. The CDR3 region has the DNA TGTGCCAGCAGCGTAGGTCCCCTCCTTCTAGCGGGGGCTAAAGAGACCCAGTACTTC.

The chain links TRBV10-3 to TRBJ1-1; D gene uncertain. There are 13 residues in the CDR3. V lost 5 bases and J lost 0, with 7 bases in between. Germline assignment: CDR1 ENHRY and CDR2 SYGVKD. The DNA of the CDR3 is TGTGCCATCAGTTCGGGGATGAACACTGAAGCTTTCTTT. It translates to CAISSGMNTEAFF.

This sequence joins TRBV20-1 and TRBJ1-1, with a possible D match to TRBD1 (6 bases). CDR1 DFQATT and CDR2 SNEGSKA come from the germline V gene (reference sequence). This CDR3 is 13 amino acids long. Deletions cut 3 bases from V and 3 bases from J, with 11 bases between. DNA for the CDR3: TGCAGTGCTAGTTTTGCAGGGGACACTGAAGCTTTCTTT. The encoded protein is CSASFAGDTEAFF.

V and J are TRBV6-5 and TRBJ2-6; 7 nucleotides agree with TRBD1. This CDR3 spans 15 amino acids. In germline, CDR1 is MNHEY, CDR2 SVGAGI. V dropped 6 bases and J dropped 0; count of bases not matched to a gene: 2. CDR3 DNA: TGTGCCAGCAGCCGGACAGGCTCTGGGGCCAACGTCCTGACTTTC. Protein sequence: CASSRTGSGANVLTF.

In this sample, this clone turned up a few times. The chain has TRBV19 and TRBJ2-7; tentatively, D is TRBD2 (5 bases). The CDR3 runs to 13 residues. The V end was cut by 5 bases, the J end by 3 bases, with 11 bases between. Germline V CDR1 and CDR2: LNHDA, SQIVND (reference sequence). CDR3 residues: CASSLAAGYEQYF. For the CDR3, the DNA is TGTGCCAGTAGTCTCGCCGCGGGCTACGAGCAGTACTTC.

The rearrangement joins TRBV15 to TRBJ1-2, with D tentatively TRBD1 (5 bases). The CDR3 runs to 13 residues. Per the germline V gene, CDR1 is LNHNV and CDR2 is YYDKDF (reference sequence). V was clipped by 1 base and J by 6 bases, with 9 bases between them. The CDR3 loop is CATSRVTDDGYTF. The CDR3 region has the DNA TGTGCCACCAGCAGAGTGACAGACGATGGCTACACCTTC.

The rearrangement links TRBV4-2 to TRBJ2-1; D is ambiguous. This CDR3 comprises 11 residues. Trimming stripped 1 base from V and 15 bases from J, with 10 bases between. The germline gives CDR1 LGHNA, CDR2 YNFKEQ. CDR3 protein: CASSQAGSTFF. Written as DNA, the CDR3 is TGTGCCAGCAGCCAAGCAGGCTCGACGTTCTTC.

The chain has TRBV2 and TRBJ1-3; 8 bases are a match to TRBD1. Unmatched junction bases numbered 13, after V lost 8 bases and J lost 4 bases. This CDR3 is built from 16 residues. From germline, CDR1 is SNHLY and CDR2 FYNNEI. CDR3 DNA sequence: TGTGCCAGCTATGGACAGGGCAATCCCCTCGGAAACACCATATATTTT. This encodes CASYGQGNPLGNTIYF.

This sequence joins TRBV5-1 and TRBJ1-2; the D gene is possibly TRBD1 (6 bases). CDR1 and CDR2 from the germline V gene are SGHRS and YFSETQ. The CDR3 length is 16 residues. Trimming cost V 4 bases and J 0 bases, with 16 bases left between them. This CDR3 is CASSREGTQTNYGYTF. The CDR3 DNA sequence: TGCGCCAGCAGCAGAGAAGGGACACAAACTAACTATGGCTACACCTTC.

This chain connects TRBV6-5 to TRBJ2-5, with D maybe TRBD2 (6 bases). Germline V gene sequence: CDR1 MNHEY, CDR2 SVGAGI. CDR3 length equals 14 residues. The ends were cut back, 7 bases at V and 6 bases at J, with 18 bases in the middle. CDR3: CASTQRRGGQTQYF. CDR3 sequence (DNA): TGTGCCAGCACCCAGCGGAGGGGTGGGCAGACCCAGTACTTC.

The chain uses TRBV3-1 (or the pseudogene TRBV3-2) and TRBJ1-1; D is possibly TRBD1 (5 bases). The ends were cut back, 2 bases at V and 7 bases at J, with 14 bases in the middle. Germline V lookup: CDR1 LGHDT, CDR2 YNNKEL (reference sequence). This CDR3 comprises 14 residues. The CDR3 reads CASSQNDRRVEAFF. The DNA of the CDR3 is TGTGCCAGCAGCCAAAACGACAGAAGGGTTGAAGCTTTCTTT.